Below are 3 T cell receptor beta chains sequenced from a single sample in a study of blood T cell repertoires in COVID-19. Libraries were prepared by immunoSEQ multiplex PCR; TCRdb keeps only in-frame clonotypes and omits some of them. The sample contains approximately 200,000 clones, around 90% of which appear only once. The source material was peripheral blood. These receptors came from a man aged 18-30 years with active or convalescent COVID-19.

This rearrangement joins TRBV5-4 to TRBJ2-1, with D tentatively TRBD1 (6 bases). Per germline, CDR1 SGHNT and CDR2 YYREEE (reference sequence). Trimming took 4 bases from V and 7 from J, leaving 12 bases between them. The CDR3 extends over 13 amino acids. In DNA, the CDR3 is TGTGCCAGCAGCCCCGGACAGACGAATGAGCAGTTCTTC. Translation: CASSPGQTNEQFF. Looking up the rest from reference TRBV5-4 and TRBJ2-1 gives the full variable domain: ETGVTQSPTHLIKTRGQQVTLRCSSQSGHNTVSWYQQALGQGPQFIFQYYREEENGRGNFPPRFSGLQFPNYSSELNVNALELDDSALYLCASSPGQTNEQFFGPGTRLTVL.

V usage is TRBV4-1 and J usage is TRBJ1-5; no clear D. The CDR3 runs 14 residues. In germline, CDR1 is MGHRA, CDR2 YSYEKL. V shed 4 bases and J shed 4 bases, with 11 bases lying between them. The CDR3 loop is CASSRIGVNQPQHF. Here the CDR3 DNA reads TGCGCCAGCAGCCGCATCGGGGTTAATCAGCCCCAGCATTTT.

The CDR3 loop is CASSLAGQGETQYF. CDR3 DNA sequence: TGCGCCAGCAGCTTGGCCGGCCAGGGAGAGACCCAGTACTTC. The rearrangement uses TRBV5-1 and TRBJ2-5, with D tentatively TRBD1 (5 bases). V shed 0 bases and J shed 4 bases, with 10 bases lying between them. This CDR3 contains 14 residues. CDR1 is SGHRS and CDR2 is YFSETQ in the germline V gene.